The clone carrying this T cell receptor beta chain was counted at least ten times. This table comes from immunoSEQ multiplex PCR, and its TCRdb copy is limited to in-frame clones, with some not included. The sample has about 120,000 clones, 85% to 90% seen once; the top ten hold 28%. Germline V gene lookup returns CDR1 SEHNR and CDR2 FQNEAQ (reference sequence). The V gene end was trimmed by 5 bases and the J gene end by 6 bases; junction bases not matched to a gene: 7. The CDR3 spans 13 residues. This record belongs to a study of blood T cell repertoires in COVID-19. The sample was peripheral blood. This sequence originates from a man aged 65 to 85 with active or convalescent COVID-19. V gene TRBV7-9 combines with J gene TRBJ2-7; 7 positions match TRBD2. CDR3 bases: TGTGCCAGCAGCGACAGCGGGACCCCCGAGCAGTACTTC. The encoded protein is CASSDSGTPEQYF. Supplemented by reference TRBV7-9 and TRBJ2-7, the full variable domain reads DTGVSQNPRHKITKRGQNVTFRCDPISEHNRLYWYRQTLGQGPEFLTYFQNEAQLEKSRLLSDRFSAERPKGSFSTLEIQRTEQGDSAMYLCASSDSGTPEQYFGPGTRLTVT.